The entry that follows covers one T cell receptor (beta chain) sequence. Methods used by the authors: Amplification of reference gene primers provided the estimated nucleated cell counts. The method was immunoSEQ multiplex PCR; TCRdb's version includes in-frame clones alone and lacks a portion of them. From that table come the V and J calls and clone size; the DNA was used to work out D and trimming. The table shows about 160,000 clones, with more than 85% occurring only once. The sample belongs to a study of blood T cell repertoires in COVID-19. Across the whole study: The origin of the acute and convalescent COVID-19 samples was the United States, Italy and Spain. In each case, the material was cDNA or gDNA derived from T cells, B-cell-depleted T cells, or PBMCs.

J gave up 7 bases and V 0 bases, and 5 bases lay outside the gene matches. The CDR3 consists of 15 residues. Germline CDR1 LGHDT, CDR2 YNNKEL (reference sequence). Seattle's cohort entered during active infection and was followed longitudinally. The clonotype originates from a woman between 55 and 75 years old with COVID-19, enrolled during active disease. The sequenced sample was peripheral blood. The rearrangement uses TRBV3-1 (or the pseudogene TRBV3-2) and TRBJ2-2; 7 bases match TRBD2. CDR3 bases: TGTGCCAGCAGCCAAGATCTCGCGGGGGTCGGGGAGCTGTTTTTT. It translates to CASSQDLAGVGELFF.